This TCR beta chain came from a study of cytomegalovirus exposure and HLA in healthy donors. This CDR3 has 17 amino acids. CDR1 and CDR2 (germline): SGHTA, FQGNSA. Trimming at V came to 5 bases and at J to 2 bases, leaving 13 bases not matched to a gene. A multiplex PCR was run with 60 Vbeta primers and 13 Jbeta primers. Profiling relied on immunoSEQ multiplex PCR, and the TCRdb table lists in-frame clones only, not all of them. The sample yields approximately 190,000 clones, 75% to 90% seen once. Healthy bone marrow donors supplied every sample. About this clone: Its cognate antigen is unknown.

Study-wide results and caveats: Later, TCR association rates were found to vary by HLA locus, highest for DRB1 and lowest for HLA-C.

Sequenced material: PBMCs. The J gene is TRBJ2-7, the V gene TRBV7-2; 9 positions match TRBD1. This clonotype originated in a man aged 40-49 years in good health and CMV-seropositive. Here the CDR3 reads CASSREGAGTGPYEQYF. The CDR3 DNA follows: TGTGCCAGCAGCCGTGAGGGAGCCGGGACAGGGCCCTACGAGCAGTACTTC.